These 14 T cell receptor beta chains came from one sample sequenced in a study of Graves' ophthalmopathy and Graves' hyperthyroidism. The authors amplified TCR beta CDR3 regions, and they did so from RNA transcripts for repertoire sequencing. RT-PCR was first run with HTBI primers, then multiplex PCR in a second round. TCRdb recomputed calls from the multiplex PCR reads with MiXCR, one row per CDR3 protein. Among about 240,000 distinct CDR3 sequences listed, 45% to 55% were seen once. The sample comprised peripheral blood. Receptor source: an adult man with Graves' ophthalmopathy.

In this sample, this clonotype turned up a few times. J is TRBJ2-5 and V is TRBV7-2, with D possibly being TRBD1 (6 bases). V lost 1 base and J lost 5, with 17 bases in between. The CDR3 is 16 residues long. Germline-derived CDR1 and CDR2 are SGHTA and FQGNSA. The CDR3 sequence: CASSLGYRDSGETQYF. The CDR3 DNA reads TGTGCCAGCAGCTTAGGTTACAGGGATTCAGGGGAGACCCAGTACTTC.

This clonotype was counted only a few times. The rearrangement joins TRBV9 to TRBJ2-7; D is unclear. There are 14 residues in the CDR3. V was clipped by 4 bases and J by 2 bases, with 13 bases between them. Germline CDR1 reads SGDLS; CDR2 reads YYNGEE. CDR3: CASSQLKVTYEQYF. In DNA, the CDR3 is TGTGCCAGCAGCCAATTGAAGGTTACCTACGAGCAGTACTTC.

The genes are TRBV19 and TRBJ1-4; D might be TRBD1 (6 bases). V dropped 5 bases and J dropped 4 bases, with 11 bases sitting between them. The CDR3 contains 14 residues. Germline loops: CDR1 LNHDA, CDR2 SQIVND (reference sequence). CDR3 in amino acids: CASSARGFNEKLFF. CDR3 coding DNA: TGTGCCAGTAGTGCCAGGGGTTTTAATGAAAAACTGTTTTTT.

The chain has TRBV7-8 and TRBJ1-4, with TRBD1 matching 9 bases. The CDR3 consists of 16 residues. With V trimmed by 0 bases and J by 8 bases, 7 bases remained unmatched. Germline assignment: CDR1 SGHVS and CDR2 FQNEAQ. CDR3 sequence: CASSLATGTGYEKLFF. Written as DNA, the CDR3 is TGTGCCAGCAGCTTAGCCACCGGGACAGGGTACGAAAAACTGTTTTTT.

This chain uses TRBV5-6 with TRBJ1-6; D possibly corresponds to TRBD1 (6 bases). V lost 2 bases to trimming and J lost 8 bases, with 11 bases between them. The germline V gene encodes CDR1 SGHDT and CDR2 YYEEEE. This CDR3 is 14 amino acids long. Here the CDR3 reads CASSLDRPHSPLHF. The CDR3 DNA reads TGTGCCAGCAGCTTAGACAGGCCGCATTCACCCCTCCACTTT. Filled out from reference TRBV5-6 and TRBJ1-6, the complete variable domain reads DAGVTQSPTHLIKTRGQQVTLRCSPKSGHDTVSWYQQALGQGPQFIFQYYEEEERQRGNFPDRFSGHQFPNYSSELNVNALLLGDSALYLCASSLDRPHSPLHFGNGTRLTVT.

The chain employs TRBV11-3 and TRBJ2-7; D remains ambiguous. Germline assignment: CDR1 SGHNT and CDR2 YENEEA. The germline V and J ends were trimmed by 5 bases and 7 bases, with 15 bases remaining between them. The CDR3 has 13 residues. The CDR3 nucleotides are TGTGCCAGCAGCCCCGGACCGGCGGAAGAGCAGTACTTC. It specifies CASSPGPAEEQYF. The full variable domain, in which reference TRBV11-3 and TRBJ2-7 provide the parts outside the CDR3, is EAGVVQSPRYKIIEKKQPVAFWCNPISGHNTLYWYLQNLGQGPELLIRYENEEAVDDSQLPKDRFSAERLKGVDSTLKIQPAELGDSAVYLCASSPGPAEEQYFGPGTRLTVT.

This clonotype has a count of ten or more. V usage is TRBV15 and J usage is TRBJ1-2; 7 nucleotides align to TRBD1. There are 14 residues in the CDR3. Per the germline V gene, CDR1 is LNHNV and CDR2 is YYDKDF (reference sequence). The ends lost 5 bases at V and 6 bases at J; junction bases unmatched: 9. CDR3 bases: TGTGCCACCAGCCTCGGGACAGCCAGGAATGGCTACACCTTC. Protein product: CATSLGTARNGYTF.

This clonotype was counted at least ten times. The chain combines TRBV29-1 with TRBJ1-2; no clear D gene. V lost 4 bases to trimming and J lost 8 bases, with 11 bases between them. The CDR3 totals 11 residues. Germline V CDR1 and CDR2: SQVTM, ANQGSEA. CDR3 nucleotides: TGCAGCGTTGTAGGAGTGAGGGGCTACACCTTC. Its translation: CSVVGVRGYTF.

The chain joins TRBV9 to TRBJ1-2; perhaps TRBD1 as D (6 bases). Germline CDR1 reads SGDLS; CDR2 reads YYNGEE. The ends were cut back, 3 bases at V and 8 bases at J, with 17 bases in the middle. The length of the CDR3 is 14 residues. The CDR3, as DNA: TGTGCCAGCAGCGGCAAGGGGGGCGTATACGGCTACACCTTC. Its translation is CASSGKGGVYGYTF.

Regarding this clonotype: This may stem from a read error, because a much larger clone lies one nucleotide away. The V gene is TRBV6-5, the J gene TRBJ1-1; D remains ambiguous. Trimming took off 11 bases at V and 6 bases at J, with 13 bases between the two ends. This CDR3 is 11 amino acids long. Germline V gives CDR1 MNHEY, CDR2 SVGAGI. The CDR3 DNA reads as TGTGCCGCCTGCCGGGCTCCTGAAGCTTTCTTT. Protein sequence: CAACRAPEAFF.

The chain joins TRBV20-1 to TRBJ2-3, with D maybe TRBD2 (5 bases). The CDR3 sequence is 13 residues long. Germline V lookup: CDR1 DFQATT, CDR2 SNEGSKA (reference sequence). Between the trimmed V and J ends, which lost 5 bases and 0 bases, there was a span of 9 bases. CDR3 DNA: TGCAGTGCTTGGACTCTTAGCACAGATACGCAGTATTTT. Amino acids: CSAWTLSTDTQYF.

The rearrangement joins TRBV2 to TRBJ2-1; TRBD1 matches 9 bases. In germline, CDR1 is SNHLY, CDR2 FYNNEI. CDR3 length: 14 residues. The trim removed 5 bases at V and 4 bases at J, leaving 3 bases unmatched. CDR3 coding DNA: TGTGCCAGCAGTTTGGACAGGGGATACAATGAGCAGTTCTTC. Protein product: CASSLDRGYNEQFF. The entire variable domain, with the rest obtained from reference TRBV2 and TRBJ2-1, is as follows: EPEVTQTPSHQVTQMGQEVILRCVPISNHLYFYWYRQILGQKVEFLVSFYNNEISEKSEIFDDQFSVERPDGSNFTLKIRSTKLEDSAMYFCASSLDRGYNEQFFGPGTRLTVL.

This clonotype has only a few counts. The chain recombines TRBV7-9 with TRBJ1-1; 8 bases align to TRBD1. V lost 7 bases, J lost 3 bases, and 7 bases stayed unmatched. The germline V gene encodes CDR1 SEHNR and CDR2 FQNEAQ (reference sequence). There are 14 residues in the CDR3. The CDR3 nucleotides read TGTGCCAGCAATCCCGGACAGGGAGACACTGAAGCTTTCTTT. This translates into CASNPGQGDTEAFF.

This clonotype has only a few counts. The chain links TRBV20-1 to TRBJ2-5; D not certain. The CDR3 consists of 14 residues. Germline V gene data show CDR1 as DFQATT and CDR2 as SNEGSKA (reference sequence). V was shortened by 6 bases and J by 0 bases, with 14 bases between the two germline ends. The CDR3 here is CSAFTGRNQETQYF. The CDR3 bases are TGCAGTGCCTTTACCGGCAGGAACCAAGAGACCCAGTACTTC.